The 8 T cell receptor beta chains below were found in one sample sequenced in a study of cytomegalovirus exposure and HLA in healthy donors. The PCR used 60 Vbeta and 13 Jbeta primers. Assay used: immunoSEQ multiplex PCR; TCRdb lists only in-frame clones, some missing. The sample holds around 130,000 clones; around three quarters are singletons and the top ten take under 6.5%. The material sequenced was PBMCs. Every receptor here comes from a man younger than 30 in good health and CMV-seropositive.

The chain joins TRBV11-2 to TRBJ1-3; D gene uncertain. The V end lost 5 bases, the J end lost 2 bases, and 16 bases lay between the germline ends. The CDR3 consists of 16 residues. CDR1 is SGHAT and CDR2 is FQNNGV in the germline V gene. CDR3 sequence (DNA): TGTGCCAGCAGCCAAACCCCGGGGAGACCTGGAAACACCATATATTTT. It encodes CASSQTPGRPGNTIYF.

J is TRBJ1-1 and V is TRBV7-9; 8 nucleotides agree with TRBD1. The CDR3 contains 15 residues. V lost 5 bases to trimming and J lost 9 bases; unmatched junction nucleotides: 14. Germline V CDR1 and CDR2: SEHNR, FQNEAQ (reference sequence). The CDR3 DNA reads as TGTGCCAGCAGCCGCCCGCTCAGGGGGCTTGACAAAGCTTTCTTT. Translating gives CASSRPLRGLDKAFF.

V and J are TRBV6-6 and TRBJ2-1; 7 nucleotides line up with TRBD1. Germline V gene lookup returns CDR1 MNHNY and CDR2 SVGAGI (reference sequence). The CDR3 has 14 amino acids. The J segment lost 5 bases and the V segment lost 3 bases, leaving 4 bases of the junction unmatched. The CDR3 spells CASSYKGADNEQFF. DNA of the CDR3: TGTGCCAGCAGTTATAAGGGGGCGGACAATGAGCAGTTCTTC.

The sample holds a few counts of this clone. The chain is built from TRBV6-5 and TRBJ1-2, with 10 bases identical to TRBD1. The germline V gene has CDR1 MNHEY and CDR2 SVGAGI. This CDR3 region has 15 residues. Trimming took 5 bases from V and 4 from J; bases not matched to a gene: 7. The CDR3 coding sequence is TGTGCCAGCAGTGGCCGGGACAGGGGAGCCTATGGCTACACCTTC. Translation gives CASSGRDRGAYGYTF.

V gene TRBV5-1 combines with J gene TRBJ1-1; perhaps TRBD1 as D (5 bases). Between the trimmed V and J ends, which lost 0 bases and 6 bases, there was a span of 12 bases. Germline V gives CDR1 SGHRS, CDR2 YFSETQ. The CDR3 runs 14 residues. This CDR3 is CASSLDVVGAEAFF. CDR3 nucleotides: TGCGCCAGCAGCTTGGATGTGGTAGGGGCTGAAGCTTTCTTT.

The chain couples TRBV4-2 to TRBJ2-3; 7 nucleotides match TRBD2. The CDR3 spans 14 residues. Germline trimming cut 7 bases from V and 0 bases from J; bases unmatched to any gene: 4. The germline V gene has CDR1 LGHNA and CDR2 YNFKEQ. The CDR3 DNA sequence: TGTGCCAGCACGGACGGGGGGAGCACAGATACGCAGTATTTT. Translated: CASTDGGSTDTQYF.

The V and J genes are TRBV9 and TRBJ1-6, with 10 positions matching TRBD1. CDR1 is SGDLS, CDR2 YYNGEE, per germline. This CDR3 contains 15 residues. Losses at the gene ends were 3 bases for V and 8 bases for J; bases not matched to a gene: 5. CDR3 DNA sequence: TGTGCCAGCAGCGGGACAGGGGGATCTTATTCACCCCTCCACTTT. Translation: CASSGTGGSYSPLHF.

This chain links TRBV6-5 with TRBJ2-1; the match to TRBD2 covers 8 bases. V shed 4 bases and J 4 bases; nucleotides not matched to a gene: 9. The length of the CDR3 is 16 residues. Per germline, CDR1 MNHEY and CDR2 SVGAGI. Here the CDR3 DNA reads TGTGCCAGCAGTTTCTCTAGCGGGTCGCCATACAATGAGCAGTTCTTC. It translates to CASSFSSGSPYNEQFF.